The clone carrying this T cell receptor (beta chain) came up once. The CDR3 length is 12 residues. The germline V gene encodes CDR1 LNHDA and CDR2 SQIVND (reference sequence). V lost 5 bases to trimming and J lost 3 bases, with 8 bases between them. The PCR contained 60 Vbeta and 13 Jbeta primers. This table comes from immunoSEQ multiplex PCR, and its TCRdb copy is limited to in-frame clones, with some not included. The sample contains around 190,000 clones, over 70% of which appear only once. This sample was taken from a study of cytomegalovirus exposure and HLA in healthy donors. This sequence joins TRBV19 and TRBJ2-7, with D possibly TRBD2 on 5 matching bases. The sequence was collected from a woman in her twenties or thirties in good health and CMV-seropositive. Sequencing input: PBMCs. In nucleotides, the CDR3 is TGTGCCAGTAGTCCCCGGGGCTACGAGCAGTACTTC. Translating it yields CASSPRGYEQYF.